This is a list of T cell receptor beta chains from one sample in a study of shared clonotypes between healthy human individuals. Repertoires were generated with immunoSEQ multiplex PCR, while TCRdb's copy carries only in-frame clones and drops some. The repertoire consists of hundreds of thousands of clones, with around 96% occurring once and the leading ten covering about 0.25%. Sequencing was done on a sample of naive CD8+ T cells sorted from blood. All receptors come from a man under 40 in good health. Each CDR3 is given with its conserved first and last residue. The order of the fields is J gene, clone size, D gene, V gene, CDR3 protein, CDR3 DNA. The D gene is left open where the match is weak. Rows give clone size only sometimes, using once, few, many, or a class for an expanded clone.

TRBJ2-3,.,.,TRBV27,CASSYGGFDTQYF,TGTGCCAGCAGTTACGGGGGATTTGATACGCAGTATTTT
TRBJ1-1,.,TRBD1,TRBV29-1,CSVVGQGDLNTEAFF,TGCAGCGTCGTGGGACAGGGGGATCTGAACACTGAAGCTTTCTTT
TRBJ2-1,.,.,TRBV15,CATSRARGLSYNEQFF,TGTGCCACCAGCAGAGCGAGAGGACTATCCTACAATGAGCAGTTCTTC
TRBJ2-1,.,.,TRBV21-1,CASSKLAGSSYNEQFF,TGTGCCAGCAGCAAGCTAGCGGGCAGCTCCTACAATGAGCAGTTCTTC
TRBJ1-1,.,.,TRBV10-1,CASSEGGSASEAFF,TGCGCCAGCAGTGAGGGGGGATCCGCGTCTGAAGCTTTCTTT
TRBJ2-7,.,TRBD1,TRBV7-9,CASSFSLRDRGYEQYF,TGTGCCAGCAGCTTCTCCCTCAGGGACAGGGGCTACGAGCAGTACTTC
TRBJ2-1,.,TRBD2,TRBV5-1,CASSLRLAAHNEQFF,TGCGCCAGCAGCTTGCGACTAGCGGCACACAATGAGCAGTTCTTC
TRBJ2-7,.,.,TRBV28,CASSFPWGSRAPYYEQYF,TGTGCCAGCAGTTTCCCCTGGGGGAGCAGGGCCCCTTACTACGAGCAGTACTTC
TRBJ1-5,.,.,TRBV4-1,CASSLGGRQPQHF,TGCGCCAGCAGCCTAGGTGGGAGACAGCCCCAGCATTTT
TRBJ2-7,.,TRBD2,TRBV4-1,CASSQGNGAGAYEQYF,TGCGCCAGCAGCCAGGGGAATGGGGCGGGGGCCTACGAGCAGTACTTC
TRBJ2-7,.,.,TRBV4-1,CASTYRQGSSYEQYF,TGCGCCAGCACCTACCGCCAGGGGAGCTCCTACGAGCAGTACTTC
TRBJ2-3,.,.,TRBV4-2,CASSQEPTGTDTQYF,TGTGCCAGCAGCCAAGAGCCTACTGGCACAGATACGCAGTATTTT
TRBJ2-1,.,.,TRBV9,CASSVDRDNEQFF,TGTGCCAGCAGCGTAGACAGGGACAATGAGCAGTTCTTC
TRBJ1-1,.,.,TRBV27,CASSSNRVFAFF,TGTGCCAGCAGTTCCAACAGGGTGTTTGCTTTCTTT
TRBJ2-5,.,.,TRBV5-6,CASRGGETQYF,TGTGCCAGCAGGGGGGGAGAGACCCAGTACTTC
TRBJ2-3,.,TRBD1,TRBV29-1,CSARTGLTDTQYF,TGCAGCGCAAGGACAGGGCTCACAGATACGCAGTATTTT
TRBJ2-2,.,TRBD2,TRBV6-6,CASSPERERVGELFF,TGTGCCAGCAGTCCTGAGCGGGAGAGGGTCGGGGAGCTGTTTTTT
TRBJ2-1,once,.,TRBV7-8,CASSLVGGPSYNEQFF,TGTGCCAGCAGCTTAGTCGGCGGGCCTTCCTACAATGAGCAGTTCTTC
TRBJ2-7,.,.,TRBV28,CASSLSQVIGEQYF,TGTGCCAGCAGTTTATCTCAGGTTATTGGCGAGCAGTACTTC
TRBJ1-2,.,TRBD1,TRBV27,CASSFGEGANYGYTF,TGTGCCAGCAGTTTCGGGGAGGGGGCCAACTATGGCTACACCTTC
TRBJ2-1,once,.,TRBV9,CASNPGVSNEQFF,TGTGCCAGCAACCCGGGAGTTTCCAATGAGCAGTTCTTC
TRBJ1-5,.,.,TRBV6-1,CASSENNQPQHF,TGTGCCAGCAGTGAAAATAATCAGCCCCAGCATTTT
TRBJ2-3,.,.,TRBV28,CASSPRALEDTQYF,TGTGCCAGCAGTCCCCGGGCCCTGGAAGATACGCAGTATTTT
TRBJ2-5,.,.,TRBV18,CASSPGETQYF,TGTGCCAGCTCACCTGGGGAGACCCAGTACTTC
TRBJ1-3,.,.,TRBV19,CASSIKGDSGNTIYF,TGTGCCAGTAGTATAAAAGGGGACTCTGGAAACACCATATATTTT
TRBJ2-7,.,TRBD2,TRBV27,CASRTGGQPYEQYF,TGTGCCAGCAGAACGGGAGGCCAACCCTACGAGCAGTACTTC
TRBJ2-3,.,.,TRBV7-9,CASSLSAGLTDTQYF,TGTGCCAGCAGCTTGAGTGCGGGTCTCACAGATACGCAGTATTTT
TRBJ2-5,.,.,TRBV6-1,CASSQETQYF,TGTGCCAGCAGCCAAGAGACCCAGTACTTC
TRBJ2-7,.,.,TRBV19,CASSKEGRAYEQYF,TGTGCCAGTAGTAAGGAGGGAAGGGCCTACGAGCAGTACTTC
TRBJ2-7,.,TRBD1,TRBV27,CASSFNRGEQYF,TGTGCCAGCAGTTTCAACAGGGGGGAGCAGTACTTC
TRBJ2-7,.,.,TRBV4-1,CASSQVGVWEQYF,TGCGCCAGCAGCCAAGTCGGTGTTTGGGAGCAGTACTTC
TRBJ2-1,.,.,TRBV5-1,CASSFDIDEQFF,TGCGCCAGCAGCTTCGATATAGATGAGCAGTTCTTC
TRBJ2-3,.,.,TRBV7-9,CASSSHRQGLDPPDTQYF,TGTGCCAGCAGCTCCCACCGCCAGGGTTTGGACCCCCCAGATACGCAGTATTTT
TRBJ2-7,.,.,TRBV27,CASSLEGSLLYEQYF,TGTGCCAGCAGTTTAGAGGGGAGCCTCCTCTACGAGCAGTACTTC
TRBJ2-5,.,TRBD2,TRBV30,CAWSVAGGETQYF,TGTGCCTGGAGTGTTGCGGGAGGGGAGACCCAGTACTTC
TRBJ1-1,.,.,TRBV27,CASSPGQLNTEAFF,TGTGCCAGCAGCCCAGGACAGCTGAACACTGAAGCTTTCTTT
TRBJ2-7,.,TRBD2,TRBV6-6,CASETSGKIYEQYF,TGTGCCAGCGAGACTAGCGGGAAGATCTACGAGCAGTACTTC
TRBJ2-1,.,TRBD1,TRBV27,CASSLTSGQGVYNEQFF,TGTGCCAGCAGTCTAACCTCGGGACAGGGGGTATACAATGAGCAGTTCTTC
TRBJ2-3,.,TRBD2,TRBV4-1,CASSQTPRPGGTDTQYF,TGCGCCAGCAGCCAAACCCCCCGCCCGGGGGGGACAGATACGCAGTATTTT
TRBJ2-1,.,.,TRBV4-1,CASSRDNEQFF,TGCGCCAGCAGCCGAGACAATGAGCAGTTCTTC
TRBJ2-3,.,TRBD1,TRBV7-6,CASSSTDRVTQYF,TGTGCCAGCAGCTCCACGGACAGGGTCACGCAGTATTTT
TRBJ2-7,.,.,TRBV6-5,CASSIGYEQYF,TGTGCCAGCAGTATCGGCTACGAGCAGTACTTC
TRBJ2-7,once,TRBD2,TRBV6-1,CATEGLAGFTYEQYF,TGTGCCACCGAGGGGTTAGCGGGATTTACTTACGAGCAGTACTTC
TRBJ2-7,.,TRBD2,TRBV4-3,CASSQVASGIYEQYF,TGCGCCAGCAGCCAAGTGGCTAGCGGTATTTACGAGCAGTACTTC